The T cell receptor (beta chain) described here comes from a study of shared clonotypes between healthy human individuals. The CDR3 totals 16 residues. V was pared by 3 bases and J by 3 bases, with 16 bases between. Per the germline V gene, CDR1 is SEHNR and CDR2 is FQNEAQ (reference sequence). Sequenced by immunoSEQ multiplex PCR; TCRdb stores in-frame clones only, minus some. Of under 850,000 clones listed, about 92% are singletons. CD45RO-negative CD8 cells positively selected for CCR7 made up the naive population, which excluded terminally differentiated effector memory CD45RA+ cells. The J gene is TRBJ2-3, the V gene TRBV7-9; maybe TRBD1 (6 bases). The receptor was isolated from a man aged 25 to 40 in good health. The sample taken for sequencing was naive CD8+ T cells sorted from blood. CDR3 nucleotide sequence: TGTGCCAGCAGCTTCCTTGACAGGTCTCGGACAGATACGCAGTATTTT. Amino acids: CASSFLDRSRTDTQYF.